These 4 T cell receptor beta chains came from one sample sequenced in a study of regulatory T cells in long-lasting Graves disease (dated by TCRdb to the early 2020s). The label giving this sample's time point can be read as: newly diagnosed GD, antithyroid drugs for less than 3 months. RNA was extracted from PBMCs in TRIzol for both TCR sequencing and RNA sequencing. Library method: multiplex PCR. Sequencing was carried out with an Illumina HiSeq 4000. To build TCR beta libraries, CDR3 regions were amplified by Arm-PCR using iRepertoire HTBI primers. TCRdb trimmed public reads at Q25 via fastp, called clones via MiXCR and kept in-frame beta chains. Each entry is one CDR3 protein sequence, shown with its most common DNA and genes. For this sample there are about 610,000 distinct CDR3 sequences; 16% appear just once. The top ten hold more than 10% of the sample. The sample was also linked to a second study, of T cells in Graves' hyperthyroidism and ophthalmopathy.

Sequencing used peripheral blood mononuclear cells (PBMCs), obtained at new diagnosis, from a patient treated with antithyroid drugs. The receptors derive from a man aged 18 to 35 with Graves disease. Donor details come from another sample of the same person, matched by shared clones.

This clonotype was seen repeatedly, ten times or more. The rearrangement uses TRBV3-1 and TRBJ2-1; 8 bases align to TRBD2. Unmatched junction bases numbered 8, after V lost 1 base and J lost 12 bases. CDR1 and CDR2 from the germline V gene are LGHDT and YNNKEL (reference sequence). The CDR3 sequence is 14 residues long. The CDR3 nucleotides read TGTGCCAGCAGCCAAGGGGGTAGCGGGGTACGGCAGTTCTTC. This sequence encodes CASSQGGSGVRQFF.

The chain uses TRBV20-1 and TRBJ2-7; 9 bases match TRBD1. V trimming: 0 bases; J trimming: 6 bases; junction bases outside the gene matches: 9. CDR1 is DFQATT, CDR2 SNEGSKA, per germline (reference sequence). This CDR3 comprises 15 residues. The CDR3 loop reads CSAREIGTGFFEQYF. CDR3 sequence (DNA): TGCAGTGCTAGAGAAATCGGGACAGGGTTCTTCGAGCAGTACTTC.

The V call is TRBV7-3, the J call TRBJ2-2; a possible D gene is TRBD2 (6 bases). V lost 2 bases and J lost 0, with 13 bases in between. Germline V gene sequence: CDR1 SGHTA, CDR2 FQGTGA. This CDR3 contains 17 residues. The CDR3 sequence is CASSLVRGSANTGELFF. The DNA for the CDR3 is TGTGCCAGCAGCTTAGTCCGGGGGTCCGCGAACACCGGGGAGCTGTTTTTT.

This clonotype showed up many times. The CDR3 loop reads CASSLGSSASYEQYF. CDR3 DNA: TGTGCCAGCAGCCTCGGGTCGTCCGCCTCCTACGAGCAGTACTTC. This chain joins TRBV7-3 and TRBJ2-7; no reliable D call. There are 15 residues in the CDR3. The V gene's germline CDR1 is SGHTA and CDR2 FQGTGA. The germline V and J ends were trimmed by 5 bases and 0 bases, with 14 bases remaining between them.